Below are 29 T cell receptor beta chains sequenced from a single sample in a study of T cell changes during pregnancy in multiple sclerosis. The repertoire was sequenced with immunoSEQ multiplex PCR; TCRdb's copy has only in-frame clones and lacks some. Here the sample spans about 80,000 clones, under 95% being singletons. The material sequenced was peripheral blood, taken before pregnancy. These receptors were taken from a female donor with multiple sclerosis, enrolled in a pregnancy study.

The CDR3 region is CASSQLAGGPLSTDTQYF. CDR3 nucleotide sequence: TGTGCCAGCAGCCAACTAGCGGGGGGGCCTTTGAGCACAGATACGCAGTATTTT. This rearrangement joins TRBV7-3 to TRBJ2-3; 13 positions match TRBD2. The CDR3 has 18 residues. Trimming at V came to 5 bases and at J to 0 bases, leaving 8 bases not matched to a gene. Germline assignment: CDR1 SGHTA and CDR2 FQGTGA.

This clone came up once. The chain combines TRBV30 with TRBJ2-5; D may be TRBD2 (6 bases). CDR3 length equals 14 residues. Trimming took off 4 bases at V and 3 bases at J, with 15 bases between the two ends. Germline V gives CDR1 GTSNPN, CDR2 SVGIG (reference sequence). CDR3 residues: CAWNPGTLEETQYF. The CDR3 coding sequence is TGTGCCTGGAACCCCGGGACTCTGGAAGAGACCCAGTACTTC.

This chain links TRBV7-9 with TRBJ1-2; 9 positions match TRBD1. CDR3 length: 14 amino acids. V gave up 3 bases and J gave up 4 bases; unmatched junction bases: 3. Germline CDR1 reads SEHNR; CDR2 reads FQNEAQ (reference sequence). CDR3 sequence (DNA): TGTGCCAGCAGCTTTACAGGGGGCGGCTATGGCTACACCTTC. It yields the protein CASSFTGGGYGYTF.

The V call is TRBV15, the J call TRBJ2-7, with TRBD1 as a possible D gene (6 bases). V was clipped by 5 bases and J by 3 bases, with 17 bases between them. Germline values: CDR1 LNHNV, CDR2 YYDKDF (reference sequence). This CDR3 region has 15 residues. CDR3 sequence reads: CATSSLTGSHYEQYF. DNA for the CDR3: TGTGCCACCAGCTCCCTTACAGGGTCCCACTACGAGCAGTACTTC.

CDR3: CASRGAGGNTIYF. Written as DNA, the CDR3 is TGTGCCAGCAGGGGGGCAGGGGGAAACACCATATATTTT. V usage is TRBV2 and J usage is TRBJ1-3, with a tentative D call TRBD1 (6 bases). V was clipped by 6 bases and J by 4 bases, with 10 bases between them. The CDR3 runs to 13 residues. Germline V CDR1 and CDR2: SNHLY, FYNNEI.

In DNA, the CDR3 is TGTGCTAGTGGACAGGGTAGGGACACTGAAGCTTTCTTT. The encoded protein is CASGQGRDTEAFF. V gene TRBV12-5 combines with J gene TRBJ1-1; tentatively, D is TRBD1 (6 bases). V dropped 6 bases and J dropped 3 bases, with 11 bases sitting between them. Germline CDR1 and CDR2: LGHNT and FRNRAP. CDR3 length equals 13 residues.

The chain carries TRBV5-4 and TRBJ2-5; 13 bases match TRBD2. The CDR3 runs 17 residues. Germline CDR1 SGHNT, CDR2 YYREEE (reference sequence). Trimming took 3 bases from V and 9 from J; bases not matched to a gene: 14. The chain's CDR3 is CASSSGTSGTPRGPQYF. In DNA form, the CDR3 reads TGTGCCAGCAGCTCTGGGACTAGCGGGACCCCCAGGGGACCCCAGTACTTC. The entire variable domain, with the rest obtained from reference TRBV5-4 and TRBJ2-5, is as follows: ETGVTQSPTHLIKTRGQQVTLRCSSQSGHNTVSWYQQALGQGPQFIFQYYREEENGRGNFPPRFSGLQFPNYSSELNVNALELDDSALYLCASSSGTSGTPRGPQYFGPGTRLLVL.

The chain combines TRBV7-9 with TRBJ2-7, with D perhaps TRBD1 (5 bases). V was shortened by 5 bases and J by 5 bases, with 25 bases between the two germline ends. The CDR3 extends over 17 amino acids. Germline assignment: CDR1 SEHNR and CDR2 FQNEAQ (reference sequence). The CDR3 loop is CASSAPPRIQERNEQYF. The CDR3, as DNA: TGTGCCAGCAGCGCCCCGCCCCGGATACAGGAGAGGAACGAGCAGTACTTC. Combining the CDR3 with reference TRBV7-9 and TRBJ2-7 gives the whole variable domain DTGVSQNPRHKITKRGQNVTFRCDPISEHNRLYWYRQTLGQGPEFLTYFQNEAQLEKSRLLSDRFSAERPKGSFSTLEIQRTEQGDSAMYLCASSAPPRIQERNEQYFGPGTRLTVT.

This chain connects TRBV5-1 to TRBJ2-3, with a possible D match to TRBD2 (5 bases). V dropped 2 bases and J dropped 0 bases, with 7 bases sitting between them. From germline, CDR1 is SGHRS and CDR2 YFSETQ. The length of the CDR3 is 14 residues. The CDR3 region is CASSFERSTDTQYF. The CDR3 bases are TGCGCCAGCAGCTTTGAGCGGAGCACAGATACGCAGTATTTT.

The genes are TRBV19 and TRBJ2-1; D unclear. Germline-derived CDR1 and CDR2 are LNHDA and SQIVND (reference sequence). V was shortened by 5 bases and J by 4 bases, with 3 bases between the two germline ends. The CDR3 length is 11 residues. The CDR3 sequence: CASSLYNEQFF. CDR3 in DNA: TGTGCCAGTAGTCTATACAATGAGCAGTTCTTC.

This chain connects TRBV10-2 to TRBJ2-7; 7 bases match TRBD1. Trimming at V came to 7 bases and at J to 3 bases, leaving 3 bases not matched to a gene. Per germline, CDR1 WSHSY and CDR2 SAAADI. The CDR3 runs to 12 residues. This chain's CDR3 is CASTPGGYEQYF. CDR3 DNA sequence: TGCGCCAGCACGCCAGGGGGCTACGAGCAGTACTTC.

This clone was seen once. The J gene is TRBJ1-2, the V gene TRBV19, with a weak D call TRBD1 (6 bases). The CDR3 has 12 amino acids. Germline loops: CDR1 LNHDA, CDR2 SQIVND (reference sequence). Deletions cut 6 bases from V and 11 bases from J, with 16 bases between. The CDR3: CASRPTGHLYTF. For the CDR3, the DNA is TGTGCCAGTAGACCCACGGGACACCTTTACACCTTC.

The chain links TRBV19 to TRBJ1-3; D might be TRBD1 (5 bases). This CDR3 contains 15 residues. V was clipped by 3 bases and J by 4 bases, with 13 bases between them. Germline V gene sequence: CDR1 LNHDA, CDR2 SQIVND (reference sequence). CDR3 coding DNA: TGTGCCAGTAGTATGACCACAGGACGAGGAAACACCATATATTTT. It codes for CASSMTTGRGNTIYF.

The CDR3 DNA sequence: TGCGCCAGCGAGCCCCTGGGAGGACTAGAATTCAATGAGCAGTTCTTC. Translation: CASEPLGGLEFNEQFF. The chain links TRBV5-1 to TRBJ2-1; 7 bases agree with TRBD2. Germline loops: CDR1 SGHRS, CDR2 YFSETQ. There are 16 residues in the CDR3. V dropped 7 bases and J dropped 6; count of bases not matched to a gene: 16.

V and J are TRBV11-2 and TRBJ2-2; possibly TRBD2 for D (7 bases). V was shortened by 5 bases and J by 6 bases, with 16 bases between the two germline ends. CDR3 length equals 15 residues. CDR1 is SGHAT and CDR2 is FQNNGV in the germline V gene. The CDR3 region has the DNA TGTGCCAGCAGCCGGGGGCAGGGGAGGGCCGGGGAGCTGTTTTTT. It yields the protein CASSRGQGRAGELFF.

J is TRBJ1-2 and V is TRBV5-6; TRBD1 agrees at 7 bases. The length of the CDR3 is 13 residues. Germline V gene sequence: CDR1 SGHDT, CDR2 YYEEEE. Losses at the gene ends were 5 bases for V and 6 bases for J; bases not matched to a gene: 7. The CDR3 nucleotides are TGTGCCAGCAGACATACAGGGGCGGATGGCTACACCTTC. Translated, it gives CASRHTGADGYTF.

The chain couples TRBV10-3 to TRBJ2-3; D gene uncertain. The CDR3 length is 15 residues. From germline, CDR1 is ENHRY and CDR2 SYGVKD. V lost 5 bases and J lost 1, with 13 bases in between. The CDR3 DNA is TGTGCCATCAGTTGGGCAGCTACAGGCACAGATACGCAGTATTTT. It encodes CAISWAATGTDTQYF.

This clone has only one observation. This chain joins TRBV5-1 and TRBJ2-2; a weak D match, TRBD2 (6 bases). Trimming shortened V by 4 bases and J by 2 bases, and 18 bases separated the two germline ends. This CDR3 has 17 amino acids. Germline-derived CDR1 and CDR2 are SGHRS and YFSETQ. CDR3 in DNA: TGCGCCAGCAGCGCCCGGTCTTGGGGGGAAAACACCGGGGAGCTGTTTTTT. Its protein is CASSARSWGENTGELFF.

The chain has TRBV2 and TRBJ2-1; D may be TRBD1 (7 bases). CDR1 is SNHLY and CDR2 is FYNNEI in the germline V gene. V shed 9 bases and J shed 6 bases, with 24 bases lying between them. The CDR3 spans 16 residues. The CDR3: CAREQGRTLGGNEQFF. The CDR3 DNA reads TGTGCCAGAGAACAGGGGAGGACCCTGGGGGGCAATGAGCAGTTCTTC.

The V gene is TRBV6-5, the J gene TRBJ2-7, with 12 bases aligning to TRBD1. The junction had 5 bases not matched to a gene; V was cut back by 2 bases and J by 6 bases. The CDR3 totals 15 residues. The germline V gene encodes CDR1 MNHEY and CDR2 SVGAGI. The CDR3 DNA reads as TGTGCCAGCAGTTACGGGGGGACAGGGGGCATCGAGCAGTACTTC. It translates to CASSYGGTGGIEQYF.

This chain connects TRBV13 to TRBJ2-3, with 13 bases lining up with TRBD2. V shed 0 bases and J 0 bases; nucleotides not matched to a gene: 6. This CDR3 is built from 19 residues. Germline CDR1 and CDR2: PRHDT and FYEKMQ (reference sequence). Written as DNA, the CDR3 is TGTGCCAGCAGCTTAGGGCCTCAACTAGCGGGGGGGAGCACAGATACGCAGTATTTT. Its translation is CASSLGPQLAGGSTDTQYF.

This clone is medium-sized (0.01 to 0.1%). This chain joins TRBV1 and TRBJ2-7; the table assigns TRBD2, which was not confirmed against the DNA. TRBV1 is shown as a pseudogene. The CDR3 consists of 15 residues. The CDR3 nucleotides read TGCACCGAACCCACCTTAGCGGGGGGAAACTACGAGCAGTACTTC. Translated, it gives CTEPTLAGGNYEQYF.

This clone was detected once. The CDR3 sequence: CASSLVGGQTQYF. The CDR3 DNA reads TGTGCCAGCAGCTTAGTAGGGGGCCAGACCCAGTACTTC. V is TRBV11-3 and J is TRBJ2-5; 7 bases are shared with TRBD1. The trim removed 1 base at V and 6 bases at J, leaving 2 bases unmatched. The CDR3 covers 13 residues. Germline-derived CDR1 and CDR2 are SGHNT and YENEEA.

The rearrangement links TRBV5-8 to TRBJ1-3; D is unclear. The CDR3 totals 15 residues. Germline V gene lookup returns CDR1 SGHTS and CDR2 YDEGEE. V gave up 4 bases and J gave up 0 bases, with 11 bases separating them. Here the CDR3 reads CASSAGWSSGNTIYF. The CDR3 DNA sequence: TGTGCCAGCAGCGCCGGTTGGAGCTCTGGAAACACCATATATTTT.

The chain carries TRBV19 and TRBJ1-3; D ambiguous. The CDR3 loop spans 16 amino acids. The V gene's germline CDR1 is LNHDA and CDR2 SQIVND (reference sequence). V gave up 1 base and J gave up 1 base, with 11 bases separating them. The CDR3 is CASSIVGGSSGNTIYF. CDR3 coding DNA: TGTGCCAGTAGTATAGTCGGAGGGTCTTCTGGAAACACCATATATTTT.

This chain connects TRBV19 to TRBJ1-1; the match to TRBD1 covers 7 bases. This CDR3 is 13 amino acids long. The V segment lost 5 bases and the J segment 7 bases; nucleotides outside the gene matches: 7. In germline, CDR1 is LNHDA, CDR2 SQIVND (reference sequence). The CDR3 nucleotides are TGTGCCAGTAGTCTCCCCGGGACAGTTGAAGCTTTCTTT. Amino acids: CASSLPGTVEAFF. Combining the CDR3 with reference TRBV19 and TRBJ1-1 gives the whole variable domain DGGITQSPKYLFRKEGQNVTLSCEQNLNHDAMYWYRQDPGQGLRLIYYSQIVNDFQKGDIAEGYSVSREKKESFPLTVTSAQKNPTAFYLCASSLPGTVEAFFGQGTRLTVV.

The chain uses TRBV27 and TRBJ2-2, with D possibly TRBD1 on 5 matching bases. CDR1 is MNHEY and CDR2 is SMNVEV in the germline V gene (reference sequence). V lost 7 bases, J lost 7 bases, and 10 bases lay in between. The CDR3 sequence is 12 residues long. This CDR3 is CASNRGYGELFF. The CDR3, as DNA: TGTGCCAGCAATAGGGGCTACGGGGAGCTGTTTTTT.

Here the CDR3 DNA reads TGTGCCAGCAGCCCGGGACAGGTGGGAGAGACCCAGTACTTC. Translation gives CASSPGQVGETQYF. The chain combines TRBV9 with TRBJ2-5; 8 bases fit TRBD1. V lost 4 bases, J lost 4 bases, and 6 bases stayed unmatched. This CDR3 comprises 14 residues. Germline V CDR1 and CDR2: SGDLS, YYNGEE.

V is TRBV30 and J is TRBJ1-5; D is ambiguous. CDR3 length: 15 residues. The V gene lost 0 bases and the J gene lost 6 bases, with 15 bases spanning the gap. Germline CDR1 GTSNPN, CDR2 SVGIG (reference sequence). Written as DNA, the CDR3 is TGTGCCTGGAGTGTAGGTTACAGAACCGGTCAGCCCCAGCATTTT. It encodes CAWSVGYRTGQPQHF.